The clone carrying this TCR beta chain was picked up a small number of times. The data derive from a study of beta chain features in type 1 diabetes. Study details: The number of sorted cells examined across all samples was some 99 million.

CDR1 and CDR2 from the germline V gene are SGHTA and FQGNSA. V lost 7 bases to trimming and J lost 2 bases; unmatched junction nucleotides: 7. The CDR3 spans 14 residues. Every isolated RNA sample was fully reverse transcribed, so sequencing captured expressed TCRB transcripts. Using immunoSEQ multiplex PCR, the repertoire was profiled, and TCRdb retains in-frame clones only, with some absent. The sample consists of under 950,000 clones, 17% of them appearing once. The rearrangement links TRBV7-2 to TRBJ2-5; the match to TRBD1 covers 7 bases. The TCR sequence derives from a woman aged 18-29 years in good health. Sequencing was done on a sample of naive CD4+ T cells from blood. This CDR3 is CASTPGRGQETQYF. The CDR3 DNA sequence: TGTGCCAGCACCCCGGGCAGGGGGCAAGAGACCCAGTACTTC.